One and the same sample provided the 7 T cell receptor beta chains below, sequenced in a study of T cells after yellow fever vaccination. TCRdb passed the 5' RACE reads through MiXCR, listing each CDR3 protein once. This table holds about 69,000 distinct CDR3 sequences, approximately 6.2% found once. Sample: CD4+ T cells sorted from PBMCs, taken around 14 days after the first yellow fever vaccination. Every receptor here comes from a man aged 18 to 30 who received the YFV17D yellow fever vaccine.

At least ten counts were recorded for this clonotype. This rearrangement joins TRBV4-1 to TRBJ1-2; the D gene is possibly TRBD1 (6 bases). The germline V gene encodes CDR1 MGHRA and CDR2 YSYEKL. V lost 2 bases and J 4 bases, leaving 11 bases between the germline ends. This CDR3 region has 14 residues. This CDR3 reads CASSQNRVAYGYTF. The DNA of the CDR3 is TGCGCCAGCAGCCAAAACAGGGTAGCCTATGGCTACACCTTC.

This clonotype has ten or more counts. The CDR3 DNA reads TGCGCCAGCAGCCCAGCCCTGCTAGCGGGGATATACAATGAGCAGTTCTTC. Translation: CASSPALLAGIYNEQFF. This chain connects TRBV4-3 to TRBJ2-1; 9 bases are a match to TRBD2. The CDR3 spans 17 residues. The junction had 11 bases not matched to a gene; V was cut back by 4 bases and J by 4 bases. The V gene's germline CDR1 is LGHNA and CDR2 YSLEER.

This clonotype was observed many times. This chain uses TRBV29-1 with TRBJ1-1; no clear D. V was trimmed by 7 bases and J by 0 bases, leaving 12 bases between them. CDR3 size: 13 residues. The germline CDR1 and CDR2 sequences are SQVTM and ANQGSEA. CDR3 nucleotides: TGCAGCGGGTATAAGTTGATGAACACTGAAGCTTTCTTT. Its translation: CSGYKLMNTEAFF.

This clonotype was counted many times. The rearrangement links TRBV7-8 to TRBJ1-1; a possible D gene is TRBD1 (5 bases). V shed 7 bases and J shed 4 bases, with 19 bases lying between them. The CDR3 consists of 15 residues. Per germline, CDR1 SGHVS and CDR2 FQNEAQ. CDR3 region: CASTSRGELGTEAFF. CDR3 nucleotide sequence: TGTGCCAGCACCTCCAGAGGGGAGTTGGGCACTGAAGCTTTCTTT.

This clonotype was recorded many times. The chain joins TRBV5-1 to TRBJ1-6; weak D call: TRBD1 (6 bases). V dropped 0 bases and J dropped 14 bases, with 21 bases sitting between them. CDR3 size: 16 residues. CDR1 is SGHRS, CDR2 YFSETQ, per germline. The DNA of the CDR3 is TGCGCCAGCAGCTTGGCGGCAGGGGCCGGAGAAGGAGCCCTCCACTTT. Residues: CASSLAAGAGEGALHF.

This clonotype has ten or more counts. The V and J genes are TRBV6-5 and TRBJ1-1; 7 bases match TRBD1. V was clipped by 2 bases and J by 6 bases; unmatched bases: 12. There are 16 residues in the CDR3. Looked up from germline, CDR1 is MNHEY and CDR2 is SVGAGI. The CDR3 bases are TGTGCCAGCAGTTACACTTCAGGGGGGAAGAGGGCTGAAGCTTTCTTT. This gives the protein CASSYTSGGKRAEAFF.

This clonotype has at least ten counts. The V gene is TRBV29-1, the J gene TRBJ1-1; no reliable D call. With 6 bases removed from V and 0 bases from J, the gap between germline ends came to 11 bases. Germline CDR1 is SQVTM and CDR2 is ANQGSEA. The CDR3 has 13 amino acids. CDR3 region: CSVRRPMNTEAFF. Here the CDR3 DNA reads TGCAGCGTCCGGAGGCCAATGAACACTGAAGCTTTCTTT. The full variable domain, rest sourced from reference TRBV29-1 and TRBJ1-1, is SAVISQKPSRDICQRGTSLTIQCQVDSQVTMMFWYRQQPGQSLTLIATANQGSEATYESGFVIDKFPISRPNLTFSTLTVSNMSPEDSSIYLCSVRRPMNTEAFFGQGTRLTVV.